The 23 T cell receptor beta chains presented below share a single source sample, sequenced in a study of blood T cell repertoires in COVID-19. TCRdb keeps only in-frame clones here, not all; method: immunoSEQ multiplex PCR. The sample has 100,000 or so clones; around nine tenths are singletons. The sequenced sample was peripheral blood. The receptors stem from a woman aged 50 to 65 in a cohort sampled during active COVID-19.

The CDR3: CASTILAGGLTGEQFF. CDR3 bases: TGTGCCAGCACCATACTAGCGGGGGGCCTGACAGGTGAGCAGTTCTTC. This rearrangement joins TRBV5-4 to TRBJ2-1; TRBD2 matches 12 bases. V trimming: 6 bases; J trimming: 9 bases; junction bases outside the gene matches: 13. The germline V gene has CDR1 SGHNT and CDR2 YYREEE (reference sequence). The CDR3 extends over 16 amino acids.

The chain couples TRBV9 to TRBJ2-1, with 11 bases that match TRBD2. V was pared by 3 bases and J by 4 bases, with 6 bases of the junction left unmatched. CDR1 and CDR2 (germline): SGDLS, YYNGEE. The CDR3 contains 16 residues. The CDR3 region is CASSATSGSRYNEQFF. In DNA, the CDR3 is TGTGCCAGCAGCGCCACTAGCGGGAGTCGGTACAATGAGCAGTTCTTC.

The gene calls are TRBV19 and TRBJ1-6; TRBD1 might be the D (6 bases). The length of the CDR3 is 14 residues. Germline V gene data show CDR1 as LNHDA and CDR2 as SQIVND (reference sequence). V gave up 6 bases and J gave up 8 bases, with 14 bases separating them. CDR3 nucleotide sequence: TGTGCCAGTAGACCACAGGGAGGGGATTCACCCCTCCACTTT. It codes for CASRPQGGDSPLHF.

The rearrangement uses TRBV6-2 or TRBV6-3 and TRBJ2-7; TRBD1 matches 8 bases. After removal of 2 bases from V and 2 bases from J, the junction contained 5 bases not matched to a gene. Germline-derived CDR1 and CDR2 are MNHEY and SVGEGT. The CDR3 is 15 amino acids. Written as DNA, the CDR3 is TGTGCCAGCAGTTACGAGACAGGGGTTACCTACGAGCAGTACTTC. Its translation: CASSYETGVTYEQYF.

The CDR3 sequence is CASSGGTPETEAFF. The DNA for the CDR3 is TGTGCCAGCAGTGGGGGGACACCCGAGACTGAAGCTTTCTTT. The rearrangement joins TRBV2 to TRBJ1-1; TRBD1 might be the D (6 bases). V was clipped by 4 bases and J by 5 bases, with 14 bases between them. The germline V gene has CDR1 SNHLY and CDR2 FYNNEI. This CDR3 spans 14 amino acids.

This chain joins TRBV7-3 and TRBJ2-1; 13 bases fit TRBD2. Trimming removed 0 bases from V and 7 bases from J; junction bases left unmatched: 3. Germline loops: CDR1 SGHTA, CDR2 FQGTGA. The CDR3 totals 16 residues. The CDR3 DNA follows: TGTGCCAGCAGCTTAACGGGACTAGCGGGAATGAATGAGCAGTTCTTC. Residues: CASSLTGLAGMNEQFF.

This clone showed up just once. The chain joins TRBV3-1 (or the pseudogene TRBV3-2) to TRBJ1-4, with D hard to call. Germline V lookup: CDR1 LGHDT, CDR2 YNNKEL (reference sequence). Deletions cut 0 bases from V and 10 bases from J, with 6 bases between. This CDR3 has 12 amino acids. Here the CDR3 reads CASSQESVKLFF. The DNA of the CDR3 is TGTGCCAGCAGCCAAGAGTCCGTAAAACTGTTTTTT.

The CDR3 sequence: CASSSNRVQIAEAFF. The DNA for the CDR3 is TGTGCCAGCAGTTCGAACAGGGTGCAGATCGCTGAAGCTTTCTTT. The chain is built from TRBV28 and TRBJ1-1; D possibly corresponds to TRBD1 (6 bases). The CDR3 is made up of 15 amino acids. Deletions cut 4 bases from V and 6 bases from J, with 18 bases between. The germline V gene has CDR1 MDHEN and CDR2 SYDVKM.

DNA of the CDR3: TGTGCCAGCATCCTGAACAGGGAGTACAATGAGCAGTTCTTC. This sequence encodes CASILNREYNEQFF. V is TRBV2 and J is TRBJ2-1; possibly TRBD1 for D (6 bases). The CDR3 is 14 residues long. V was cut by 7 bases and J by 4 bases, with 14 bases left in between. Germline V gene lookup returns CDR1 SNHLY and CDR2 FYNNEI.

V is TRBV7-8 and J is TRBJ1-1; the match to TRBD1 covers 7 bases. Germline V CDR1 and CDR2: SGHVS, FQNEAQ. With V trimmed by 5 bases and J by 4 bases, 7 bases remained unmatched. The CDR3 extends over 14 amino acids. The CDR3, as DNA: TGTGCCAGCAGCCCAACAGGGGTGGGCACTGAAGCTTTCTTT. Protein product: CASSPTGVGTEAFF.

J is TRBJ1-2 and V is TRBV30; D not resolved. CDR3 length equals 13 residues. Trimming shortened V by 2 bases and J by 4 bases, and 11 bases separated the two germline ends. CDR1 is GTSNPN, CDR2 SVGIG, per germline (reference sequence). The CDR3 region has the DNA TGTGCCTGGAGTTTCTGGGGAGGCTATGGCTACACCTTC. Translating it yields CAWSFWGGYGYTF.

The chain couples TRBV5-1 to TRBJ2-1; 8 bases align to TRBD2. The CDR3 sequence is 16 residues long. Germline V gives CDR1 SGHRS, CDR2 YFSETQ. Losses at the gene ends were 3 bases for V and 9 bases for J; bases not matched to a gene: 14. This CDR3 reads CASSSDSGAGWGEQFF. Written as DNA, the CDR3 is TGCGCCAGCAGCTCAGATAGCGGGGCGGGCTGGGGTGAGCAGTTCTTC.

This sequence joins TRBV5-1 and TRBJ1-5, with TRBD1 matching over 7 bases. With V trimmed by 2 bases and J by 9 bases, 5 bases remained unmatched. The CDR3 extends over 13 amino acids. In germline, CDR1 is SGHRS, CDR2 YFSETQ. The CDR3 DNA reads as TGCGCCAGCAGCTTCCAGGGGGGCGGGCCCCAGCATTTT. This gives the protein CASSFQGGGPQHF.

The chain combines TRBV6-5 with TRBJ2-7; tentatively, D is TRBD2 (6 bases). This CDR3 is 12 amino acids long. V was pared by 10 bases and J by 7 bases, with 17 bases between. The V gene's germline CDR1 is MNHEY and CDR2 SVGAGI. As DNA, the CDR3 is TGTGCCACCAAACAAGCCGCGGGGGAGCAGTACTTC. This sequence encodes CATKQAAGEQYF.

J is TRBJ2-1 and V is TRBV28; D gene ambiguous. Germline V gene data show CDR1 as MDHEN and CDR2 as SYDVKM. The V end lost 6 bases, the J end lost 0 bases, and 15 bases lay between the germline ends. This CDR3 is 16 amino acids long. In DNA form, the CDR3 reads TGTGCCAGCAGCTATATCGCCACGAGCTCCTACAATGAGCAGTTCTTC. Protein: CASSYIATSSYNEQFF.

V gene TRBV7-2 combines with J gene TRBJ1-3; perhaps TRBD1 as D (5 bases). The CDR3 is 15 amino acids. Germline V gives CDR1 SGHTA, CDR2 FQGNSA. V dropped 5 bases and J dropped 0 bases, with 11 bases sitting between them. CDR3 in DNA: TGTGCCAGCAGCCACCGGGGGGGCTCTGGAAACACCATATATTTT. This translates into CASSHRGGSGNTIYF.

This chain links TRBV6-6 with TRBJ1-1; D remains ambiguous. Germline-derived CDR1 and CDR2 are MNHNY and SVGAGI (reference sequence). CDR3 length equals 13 residues. V was cut by 0 bases and J by 1 base, with 3 bases left in between. The chain's CDR3 is CASSYSRNTEAFF. In nucleotides, the CDR3 is TGTGCCAGCAGTTACTCGCGGAACACTGAAGCTTTCTTT.

CDR3 amino acids: CASSRGLAGSNEQFF. CDR3 nucleotides: TGTGCCAGCAGCCGCGGACTAGCGGGCTCCAATGAGCAGTTCTTC. The chain is built from TRBV7-9 and TRBJ2-1, with 11 bases lining up with TRBD2. The CDR3 sequence is 15 residues long. In germline, CDR1 is SEHNR, CDR2 FQNEAQ (reference sequence). Unmatched junction bases numbered 6, after V lost 5 bases and J lost 6 bases. The variable domain in full, with the rest retrieved from reference TRBV7-9 and TRBJ2-1, is DTGVSQNPRHKITKRGQNVTFRCDPISEHNRLYWYRQTLGQGPEFLTYFQNEAQLEKSRLLSDRFSAERPKGSFSTLEIQRTEQGDSAMYLCASSRGLAGSNEQFFGPGTRLTVL.

This chain's CDR3 is CASSLQGRQKLFF. CDR3 coding DNA: TGTGCCAGCAGTTTACAGGGGCGTCAAAAACTGTTTTTT. The chain couples TRBV27 to TRBJ1-4; TRBD1 is a possible D gene (6 bases). Per the germline V gene, CDR1 is MNHEY and CDR2 is SMNVEV (reference sequence). The CDR3 extends over 13 amino acids. V lost 2 bases to trimming and J lost 9 bases, with 10 bases between them.

V and J are TRBV4-1 and TRBJ1-6; D is perhaps TRBD1 (6 bases). The ends were cut back, 0 bases at V and 6 bases at J, with 15 bases in the middle. There are 17 residues in the CDR3. Germline CDR1 and CDR2: MGHRA and YSYEKL. The CDR3 protein is CASSQDPGGLVNSPLHF. CDR3 bases: TGCGCCAGCAGCCAAGACCCTGGGGGCTTGGTTAATTCACCCCTCCACTTT.

This clone was found once. The chain recombines TRBV28 with TRBJ1-2; no definite D call. Per the germline V gene, CDR1 is MDHEN and CDR2 is SYDVKM. This CDR3 is built from 15 residues. Trimming took 4 bases from V and 5 from J, leaving 17 bases between them. CDR3: CASSSLVGPGYGYTF. The CDR3 coding sequence is TGTGCCAGCAGTTCCCTAGTGGGTCCTGGGTATGGCTACACCTTC.

The chain couples TRBV5-1 to TRBJ2-7; 11 bases are shared with TRBD2. The ends lost 4 bases at V and 5 bases at J; junction bases unmatched: 8. Germline V gene sequence: CDR1 SGHRS, CDR2 YFSETQ. The CDR3 runs 15 residues. CDR3 amino acids: CASSPGLAVRNEQYF. The CDR3, as DNA: TGCGCCAGCAGCCCGGGACTAGCGGTTCGGAACGAGCAGTACTTC.

This clone was counted between two and nine times. As DNA, the CDR3 is TGTGCCAGCAGCCAAGGCGGCGCATCCTACGAGCAGTACTTC. Amino acid sequence: CASSQGGASYEQYF. The gene calls are TRBV4-2 and TRBJ2-7; D not resolved. This CDR3 comprises 14 residues. Per germline, CDR1 LGHNA and CDR2 YNFKEQ. V lost 1 base and J lost 1, with 8 bases in between.